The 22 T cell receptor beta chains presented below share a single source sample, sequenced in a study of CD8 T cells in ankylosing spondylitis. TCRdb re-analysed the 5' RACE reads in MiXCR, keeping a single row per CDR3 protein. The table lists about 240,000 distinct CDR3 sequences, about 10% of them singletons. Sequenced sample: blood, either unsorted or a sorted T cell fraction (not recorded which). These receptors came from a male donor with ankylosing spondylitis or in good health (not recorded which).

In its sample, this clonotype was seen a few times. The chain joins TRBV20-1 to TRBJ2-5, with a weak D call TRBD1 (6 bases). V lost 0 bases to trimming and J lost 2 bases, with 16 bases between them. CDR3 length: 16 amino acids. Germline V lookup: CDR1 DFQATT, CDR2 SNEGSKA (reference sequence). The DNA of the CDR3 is TGCAGTGCTAGAGATTCCAGGGGACCGAATCAAGAGACCCAGTACTTC. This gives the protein CSARDSRGPNQETQYF.

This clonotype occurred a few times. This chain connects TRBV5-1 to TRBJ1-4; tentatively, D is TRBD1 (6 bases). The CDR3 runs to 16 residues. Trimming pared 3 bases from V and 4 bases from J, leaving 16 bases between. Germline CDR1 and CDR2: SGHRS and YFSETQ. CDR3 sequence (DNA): TGCGCCAGCAGCTCTTACGGACAGCTAGTTAATGAAAAACTGTTTTTT. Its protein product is CASSSYGQLVNEKLFF.

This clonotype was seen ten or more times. The CDR3 reads CSVPGGTDTQYF. The CDR3 region has the DNA TGCAGTGTACCGGGAGGGACAGATACGCAGTATTTT. V and J are TRBV20-1 and TRBJ2-3; 8 bases agree with TRBD2. The CDR3 has 12 residues. Trimming removed 7 bases from V and 3 bases from J; junction bases left unmatched: 3. From germline, CDR1 is DFQATT and CDR2 SNEGSKA (reference sequence).

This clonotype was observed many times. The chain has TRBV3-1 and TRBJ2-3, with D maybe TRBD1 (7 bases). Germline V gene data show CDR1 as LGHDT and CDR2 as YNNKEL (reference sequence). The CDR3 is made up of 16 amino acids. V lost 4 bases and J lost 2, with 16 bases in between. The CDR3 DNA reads TGTGCCAGCAGCCCCCGGAGGGGGCGGTACACAGATACGCAGTATTTT. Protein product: CASSPRRGRYTDTQYF.

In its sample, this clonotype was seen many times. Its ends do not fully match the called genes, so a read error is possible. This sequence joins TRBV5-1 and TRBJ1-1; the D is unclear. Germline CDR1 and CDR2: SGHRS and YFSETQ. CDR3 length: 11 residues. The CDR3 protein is CASSLNAEAFF. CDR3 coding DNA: TGCGCCAGCAGCTTGAACGCTGAAGCTTTCTTT.

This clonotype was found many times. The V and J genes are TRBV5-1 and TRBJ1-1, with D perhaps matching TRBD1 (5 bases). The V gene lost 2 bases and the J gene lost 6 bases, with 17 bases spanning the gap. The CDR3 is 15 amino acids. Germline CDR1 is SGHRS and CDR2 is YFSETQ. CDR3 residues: CASSFDRTRTAEAFF. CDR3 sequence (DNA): TGCGCCAGCAGCTTTGACAGAACCCGAACGGCTGAAGCTTTCTTT.

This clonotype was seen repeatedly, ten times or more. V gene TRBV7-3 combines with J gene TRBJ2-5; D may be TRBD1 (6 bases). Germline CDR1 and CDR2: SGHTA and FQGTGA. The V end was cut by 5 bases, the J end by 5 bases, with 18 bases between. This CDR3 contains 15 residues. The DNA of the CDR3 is TGTGCCAGCAGCCTAAGGGGTTGGGGGCCGGAGACCCAGTACTTC. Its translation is CASSLRGWGPETQYF.

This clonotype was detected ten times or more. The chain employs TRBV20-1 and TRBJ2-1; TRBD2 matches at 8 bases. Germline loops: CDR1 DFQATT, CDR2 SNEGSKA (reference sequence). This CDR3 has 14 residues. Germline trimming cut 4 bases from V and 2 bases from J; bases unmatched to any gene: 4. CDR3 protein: CSAILSGAYNEQFF. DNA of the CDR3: TGCAGTGCTATTCTTAGCGGGGCCTACAATGAGCAGTTCTTC.

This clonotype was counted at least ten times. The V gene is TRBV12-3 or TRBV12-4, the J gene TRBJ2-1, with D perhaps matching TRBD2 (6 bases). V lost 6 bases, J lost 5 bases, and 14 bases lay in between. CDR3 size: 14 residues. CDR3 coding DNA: TGTGCCAGCAGGGAACGGGAGAACAACAATGAGCAGTTCTTC. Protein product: CASRERENNNEQFF.

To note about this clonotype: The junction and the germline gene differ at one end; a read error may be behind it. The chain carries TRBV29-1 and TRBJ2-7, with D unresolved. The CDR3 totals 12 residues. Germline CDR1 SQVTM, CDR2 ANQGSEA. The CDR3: CSVKHGSCEQYF. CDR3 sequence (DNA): TGCAGCGTTAAACACGGTTCCTGCGAGCAGTACTTC.

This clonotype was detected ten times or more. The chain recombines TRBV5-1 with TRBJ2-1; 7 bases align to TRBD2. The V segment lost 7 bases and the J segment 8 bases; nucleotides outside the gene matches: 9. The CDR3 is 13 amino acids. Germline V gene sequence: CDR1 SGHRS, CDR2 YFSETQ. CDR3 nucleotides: TGCGCCAGCTCACTAGCGTATGAGGATGAGCAGTTCTTC. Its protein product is CASSLAYEDEQFF.

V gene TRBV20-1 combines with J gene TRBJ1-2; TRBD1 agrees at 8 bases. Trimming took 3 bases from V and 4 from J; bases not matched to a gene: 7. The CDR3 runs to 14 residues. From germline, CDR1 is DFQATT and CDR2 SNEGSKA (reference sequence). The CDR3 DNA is TGCAGTGCTAGGGACCGACAGGGGCCCTATGGCTACACCTTC. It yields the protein CSARDRQGPYGYTF.

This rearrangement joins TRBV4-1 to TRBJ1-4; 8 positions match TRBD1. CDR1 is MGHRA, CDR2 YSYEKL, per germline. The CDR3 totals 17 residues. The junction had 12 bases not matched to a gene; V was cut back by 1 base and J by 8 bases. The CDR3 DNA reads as TGCGCCAGCAGCCAAGTGCCGGGCTGGACAGGGCGCGAAAAACTGTTTTTT. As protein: CASSQVPGWTGREKLFF.

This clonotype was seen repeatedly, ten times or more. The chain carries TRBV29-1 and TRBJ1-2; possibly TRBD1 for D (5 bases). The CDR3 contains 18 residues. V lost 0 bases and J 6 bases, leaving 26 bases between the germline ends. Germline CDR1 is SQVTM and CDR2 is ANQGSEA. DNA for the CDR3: TGCAGCGTTGAAGATATCGGGACGTGGGACCGGAGGTCGCATGGCTACACCTTC. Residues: CSVEDIGTWDRRSHGYTF.

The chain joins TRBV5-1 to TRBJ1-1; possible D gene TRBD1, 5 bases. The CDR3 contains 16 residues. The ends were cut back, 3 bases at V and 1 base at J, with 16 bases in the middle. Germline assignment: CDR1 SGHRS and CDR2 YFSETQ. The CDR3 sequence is CASSSVRGARNTEAFF. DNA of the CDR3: TGCGCCAGCAGCTCGGTGCGAGGGGCGCGGAACACTGAAGCTTTCTTT.

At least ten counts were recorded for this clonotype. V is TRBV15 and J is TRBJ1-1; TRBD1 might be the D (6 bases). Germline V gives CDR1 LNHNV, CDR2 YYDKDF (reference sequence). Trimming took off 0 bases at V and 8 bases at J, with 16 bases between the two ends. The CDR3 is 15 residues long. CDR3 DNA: TGTGCCACCAGCAGAGAAATACGGGGGCGCGGGGAAGCTTTCTTT. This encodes CATSREIRGRGEAFF.

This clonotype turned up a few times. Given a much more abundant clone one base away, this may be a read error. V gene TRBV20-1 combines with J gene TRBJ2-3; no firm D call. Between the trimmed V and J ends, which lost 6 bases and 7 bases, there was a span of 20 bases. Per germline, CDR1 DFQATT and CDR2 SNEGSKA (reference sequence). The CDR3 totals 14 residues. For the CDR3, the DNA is TGCAGTGCCAAAGCCGGTTTCAAAGAATATACGCAGTATTTT. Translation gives CSAKAGFKEYTQYF.

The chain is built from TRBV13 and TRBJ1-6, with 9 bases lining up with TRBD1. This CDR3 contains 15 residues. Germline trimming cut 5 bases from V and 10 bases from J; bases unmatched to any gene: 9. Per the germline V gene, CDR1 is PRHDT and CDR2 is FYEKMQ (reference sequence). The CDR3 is CASSAGQGIRSPLHF. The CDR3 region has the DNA TGTGCCAGCAGCGCAGGACAGGGGATTCGCTCACCCCTCCACTTT.

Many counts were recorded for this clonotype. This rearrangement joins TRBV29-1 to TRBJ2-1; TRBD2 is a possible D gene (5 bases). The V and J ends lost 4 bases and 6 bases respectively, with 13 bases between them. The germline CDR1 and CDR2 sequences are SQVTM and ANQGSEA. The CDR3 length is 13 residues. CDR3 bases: TGCAGCGTTGCCCTAGACTATAGCAATGAGCAGTTCTTC. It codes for CSVALDYSNEQFF.

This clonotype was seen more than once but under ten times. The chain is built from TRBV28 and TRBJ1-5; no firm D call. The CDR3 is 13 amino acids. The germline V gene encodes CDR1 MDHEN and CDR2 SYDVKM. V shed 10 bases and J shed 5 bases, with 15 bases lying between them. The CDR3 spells CATNSVSDQPQHF. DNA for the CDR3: TGTGCCACCAATTCGGTTTCGGATCAGCCCCAGCATTTT.

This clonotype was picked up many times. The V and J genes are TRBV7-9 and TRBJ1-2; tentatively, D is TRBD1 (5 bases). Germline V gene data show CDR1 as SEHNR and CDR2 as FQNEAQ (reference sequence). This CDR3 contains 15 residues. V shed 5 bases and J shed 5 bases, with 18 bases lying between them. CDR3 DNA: TGTGCCAGCAGCCCCCGGAGGACACGAAGTTATGGCTACACCTTC. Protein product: CASSPRRTRSYGYTF.

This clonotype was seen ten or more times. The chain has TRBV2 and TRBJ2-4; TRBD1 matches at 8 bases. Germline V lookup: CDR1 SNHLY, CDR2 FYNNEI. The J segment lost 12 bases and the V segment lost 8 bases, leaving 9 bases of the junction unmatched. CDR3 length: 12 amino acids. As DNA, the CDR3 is TGTGCCAGCGGGACAGGCGCGTGGGGTCAGTACTTC. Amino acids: CASGTGAWGQYF.